This TCR beta chain was sequenced in a study of regulatory T cells in long-lasting Graves disease. The study, taken as a whole, reports: Whereas new patients shared some 970 public clonotypes, persistent patients shared more, at 2,741.

The TCR beta library used iRepertoire HTBI primers with Arm-PCR amplification of CDR3. TCRdb re-called the multiplex PCR reads with MiXCR, one entry per CDR3 protein. Of a few hundred thousand distinct CDR3 sequences listed, approximately 18% are singletons. V was clipped by 4 bases and J by 7 bases; unmatched bases: 13. Germline CDR1 and CDR2: SGDLS and YYNGEE. The CDR3 length is 15 residues. This clonotype was recorded many times. Its antigen remains unidentified. Time point noted: newly diagnosed GD, antithyroid drugs for less than 3 months. PBMC-derived RNA was used for the TCR library. Patients were from an endocrinology department in Xi'an, China. Separately, the same data were catalogued under a study of T cells in Graves' hyperthyroidism and ophthalmopathy. This second study notes: Diagnoses were made from clinical symptoms, serum measures (thyroxine and TRAb), thyroid ultrasound and orbital computed tomography. Blood also held most thyroid clonotypes expanded beyond 0.001.

The material sequenced was peripheral blood mononuclear cells (PBMCs), taken at new diagnosis, from a patient treated with antithyroid drugs. The clonotype comes from a woman younger than 45 with Graves disease. The gene calls are TRBV9 and TRBJ1-1; 7 bases are shared with TRBD1. The CDR3 DNA reads as TGTGCCAGCAGCTCCCGACAGGGAAAGAAGAATGAAGCTTTCTTT. This translates into CASSSRQGKKNEAFF.